The clone carrying this T cell receptor beta chain was recorded at least ten times. The antigen is not known. This specimen comes from a study of T cells in Graves' hyperthyroidism and ophthalmopathy. Study-wide background: Peripheral blood was secured at the point of initial diagnosis, before any treatment. Findings and limits, study-wide: Most clonotypes that expanded in the thyroid above 0.001 also showed up in blood. Ophthalmopathy and stable hyperthyroidism were separated by a 13 V-J model.

Patients counted as stable if ophthalmopathy did not develop within 18 months. Amplification targeted TCR beta CDR3 regions from RNA transcripts. Primed by the HTBI set, a first-round RT-PCR was run on the TCR CDR3. In TCRdb, the multiplex PCR reads were re-called with MiXCR into one record per CDR3 protein. The repertoire consists of around 420,000 distinct CDR3 sequences, with 15% to 17% occurring once and the leading ten covering over 7.5%. The receptor's source is a woman aged 18-29 years with Graves' hyperthyroidism. Sequenced material: blood.

The CDR3 nucleotides are TGTGCCACCAGCAGAGACGCGGGGTCGGGCCAGCCCCAGCATTTT. Translation gives CATSRDAGSGQPQHF. The chain links TRBV15 to TRBJ1-5, with D hard to call. CDR3 length: 15 amino acids. Germline V gives CDR1 LNHNV, CDR2 YYDKDF (reference sequence). V lost 0 bases, J lost 7 bases, and 13 bases lay in between.